This TCR beta chain comes out of a study of CD8 T cells in Susac syndrome. Random hexamers were used to reverse transcribe an amount of about 0.5 to 1 ug RNA. Amplification of TCR beta CDR3 across 54 Vbeta and 13 Jbeta was performed with immunoSEQ multiplex PCR. TCRdb itself ran the immunoSEQ multiplex PCR reads through MiXCR, one entry per CDR3 protein. The profile covers 150,000 to 200,000 distinct CDR3 sequences, with approximately 95% appearing a single time and approximately 0.1% taken by the ten largest. Sequencing targeted TCR beta in blood CD8+ and CD4+ T cells. Included as multiple sclerosis controls were treatment-naive patients who had stable or active relapsing-remitting disease. The CDR3 covers 15 residues. V lost 8 bases and J 0 bases, leaving 16 bases between the germline ends. The V gene's germline CDR1 is SNHLY and CDR2 FYNNEI.

The source of this sequence is a human donor with multiple sclerosis. The chain recombines TRBV2 with TRBJ1-2, with a tentative D call TRBD1 (5 bases). Sequenced: CD4+ T cells from PBMCs. CDR3 amino acids: CASPERGRANYGYTF. The CDR3 DNA is TGTGCCAGCCCTGAACGGGGGAGAGCTAACTATGGCTACACCTTC.